There are a few counts of the clone carrying this T cell receptor beta chain. The antigen is not known. The germline V gene has CDR1 DFQATT and CDR2 SNEGSKA (reference sequence). V was trimmed by 6 bases and J by 3 bases, leaving 17 bases between them. The CDR3 is 14 residues long. These data originate in a study of identical twins. General observations from the study: Instead of following the same donors, the conclusions were based on cross-sectional statistical analysis. Abundant cord blood beta clonotypes carried fewer insertions; memory repertoires showed none.

TCRdb recomputed calls from the 5' RACE reads with MiXCR, one row per CDR3 protein. The sample yields roughly 290,000 distinct CDR3 sequences, more than 8% seen once. The same data also contributed to another study, on yellow fever vaccine responses in identical twins.

The specimen was CD8+ T cells sorted from blood. The J gene is TRBJ1-1, the V gene TRBV20-1; D may be TRBD1 (5 bases). The sequence derives from a woman aged 18 to 35 in good health. The DNA of the CDR3 is TGCAGTGCCCGGTTCAGGGAGGGATACACTGAAGCTTTCTTT. This gives the protein CSARFREGYTEAFF.